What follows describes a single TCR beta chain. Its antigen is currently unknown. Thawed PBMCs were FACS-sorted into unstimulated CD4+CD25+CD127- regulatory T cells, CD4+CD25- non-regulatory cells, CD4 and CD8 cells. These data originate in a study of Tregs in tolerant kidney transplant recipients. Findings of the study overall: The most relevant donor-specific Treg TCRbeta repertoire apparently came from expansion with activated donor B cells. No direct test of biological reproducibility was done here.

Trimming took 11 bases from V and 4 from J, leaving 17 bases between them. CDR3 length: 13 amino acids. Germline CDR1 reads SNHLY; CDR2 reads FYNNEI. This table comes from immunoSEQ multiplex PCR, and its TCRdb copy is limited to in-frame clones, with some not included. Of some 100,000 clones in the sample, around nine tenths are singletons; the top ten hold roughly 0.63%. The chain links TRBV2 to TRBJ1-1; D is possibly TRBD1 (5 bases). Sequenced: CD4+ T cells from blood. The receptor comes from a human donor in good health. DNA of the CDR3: TGTGCCGGTCACCGGCAGGGCGGCACTGAAGCTTTCTTT. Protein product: CAGHRQGGTEAFF.